These 25 T cell receptor beta chains were all obtained from the same sample, sequenced in a study of immune evolution from preneoplasia to lung adenocarcinoma. This table comes from immunoSEQ multiplex PCR, and its TCRdb copy is limited to in-frame clones, with some not included. The table shows several thousand clones, with around half occurring only once. The source material was FFPE normal lung tissue adjacent to the tumor. These receptors all stem from a person aged 50 to 59 with lung adenocarcinoma.

The chain uses TRBV12-5 and TRBJ2-5; TRBD1 aligns across 12 bases. Per germline, CDR1 LGHNT and CDR2 FRNRAP. J lost 3 bases, V lost 7 bases, and 12 bases had no gene match. The CDR3 totals 17 residues. The DNA of the CDR3 is TGTGCTAGTGCGCCGGGACAGGGGGCGACGGACAAAGAGACCCAGTACTTC. Amino acid sequence: CASAPGQGATDKETQYF.

The chain links TRBV5-1 to TRBJ2-2; D gene unclear. Trimming pared 0 bases from V and 7 bases from J, leaving 7 bases between. Germline V lookup: CDR1 SGHRS, CDR2 YFSETQ. The length of the CDR3 is 13 residues. DNA of the CDR3: TGCGCCAGCAGCTTGGACCCCGGCGGGGAGCTGTTTTTT. The encoded protein is CASSLDPGGELFF.

This clone was counted a single time. V gene TRBV28 combines with J gene TRBJ1-5; weak D call: TRBD1 (6 bases). The germline gives CDR1 MDHEN, CDR2 SYDVKM. The length of the CDR3 is 15 residues. Trimming cost V 5 bases and J 6 bases, with 17 bases left between them. In DNA form, the CDR3 reads TGTGCCAGCAGTCGGACAGAGGGTGTGGGTCAGCCCCAGCATTTT. As protein: CASSRTEGVGQPQHF.

The chain uses TRBV7-9 and TRBJ2-1; 9 bases map to TRBD2. This CDR3 is built from 14 residues. The junction had 10 bases not matched to a gene; V was cut back by 7 bases and J by 9 bases. CDR1 SEHNR and CDR2 FQNEAQ come from the germline V gene (reference sequence). This CDR3 is CASTQRAGGGEQFF. The CDR3 bases are TGTGCCAGCACTCAGAGGGCGGGAGGGGGTGAGCAGTTCTTC.

The V and J genes are TRBV19 and TRBJ2-3; possible D gene TRBD2, 5 bases. With 1 base removed from V and 4 bases from J, the gap between germline ends came to 9 bases. Germline-derived CDR1 and CDR2 are LNHDA and SQIVND (reference sequence). This CDR3 spans 14 amino acids. This chain's CDR3 is CASSIGELADTQYF. CDR3 in DNA: TGTGCCAGTAGTATAGGGGAGTTAGCAGATACGCAGTATTTT.

The genes are TRBV9 and TRBJ2-7, with TRBD2 matching over 7 bases. The CDR3 is made up of 15 amino acids. Trimming cost V 2 bases and J 2 bases; bases outside gene matches: 7. Germline CDR1 and CDR2: SGDLS and YYNGEE. For the CDR3, the DNA is TGTGCCAGCAGCGTCTCCTCCGGGACTACCTACGAGCAGTACTTC. Translating gives CASSVSSGTTYEQYF.

This clone appeared a few times. V usage is TRBV29-1 and J usage is TRBJ2-3; D remains ambiguous. This CDR3 has 13 residues. The germline gives CDR1 SQVTM, CDR2 ANQGSEA. With 7 bases removed from V and 5 bases from J, the gap between germline ends came to 16 bases. CDR3 in amino acids: CSADAVGVDTQYF. CDR3 coding DNA: TGCAGCGCCGATGCGGTTGGGGTAGATACGCAGTATTTT.

V and J are TRBV5-1 and TRBJ2-7; 7 bases match TRBD1. Germline CDR1 is SGHRS and CDR2 is YFSETQ. CDR3 length: 16 residues. Germline trimming cut 4 bases from V and 7 bases from J; bases unmatched to any gene: 17. CDR3 DNA: TGCGCCAGCAGCCTCATCCCGCGACAGGGCGGTGAGGAGCAGTACTTC. This encodes CASSLIPRQGGEEQYF.

The chain has TRBV7-8 and TRBJ1-5; weak D call: TRBD1 (5 bases). Germline CDR1 reads SGHVS; CDR2 reads FQNEAQ. The CDR3 has 16 amino acids. Deletions cut 5 bases from V and 5 bases from J, with 19 bases between. CDR3 bases: TGTGCCAGCAGCCCGGGACCGCAGACTGGGGATCAGCCCCAGCATTTT. Its translation: CASSPGPQTGDQPQHF.

The chain combines TRBV7-8 with TRBJ1-2; a weak D match, TRBD1 (5 bases). Germline V gives CDR1 SGHVS, CDR2 FQNEAQ. The CDR3 runs to 15 residues. V was shortened by 3 bases and J by 0 bases, with 11 bases between the two germline ends. CDR3 sequence reads: CASSFQRGTNYGYTF. The CDR3 region has the DNA TGTGCCAGCAGCTTTCAACGGGGGACTAACTATGGCTACACCTTC.

This chain joins TRBV11-2 and TRBJ1-6, with D unresolved. V lost 3 bases and J 3 bases, leaving 12 bases between the germline ends. Germline V CDR1 and CDR2: SGHAT, FQNNGV. The CDR3 has 16 amino acids. The CDR3 is CASSFGTGSYNSPLHF. The CDR3 region has the DNA TGTGCCAGCAGCTTTGGCACGGGTAGCTATAATTCACCCCTCCACTTT.

This chain connects TRBV28 to TRBJ1-2, with 9 bases identical to TRBD1. Germline-derived CDR1 and CDR2 are MDHEN and SYDVKM. The CDR3 sequence is 14 residues long. The ends lost 5 bases at V and 8 bases at J; junction bases unmatched: 9. The CDR3 region is CASSQSGTGLGYTF. The CDR3 DNA reads TGTGCCAGCAGTCAGTCCGGGACAGGGTTGGGCTACACCTTC.

This clone was seen a few times. The CDR3 sequence is CASSHLKNNEQFF. Written as DNA, the CDR3 is TGTGCCAGCAGCCACTTGAAGAACAATGAGCAGTTCTTC. The chain joins TRBV11-3 to TRBJ2-1, with D unclear. This CDR3 is 13 amino acids long. V was pared by 5 bases and J by 5 bases, with 10 bases between. Germline values: CDR1 SGHNT, CDR2 YENEEA. Full variable domain (outside the CDR3, taken from reference TRBV11-3 and TRBJ2-1): EAGVVQSPRYKIIEKKQPVAFWCNPISGHNTLYWYLQNLGQGPELLIRYENEEAVDDSQLPKDRFSAERLKGVDSTLKIQPAELGDSAVYLCASSHLKNNEQFFGPGTRLTVL.

The rearrangement uses TRBV6-1 and TRBJ2-7; weak D call: TRBD1 (5 bases). This CDR3 has 15 residues. Germline CDR1 reads MNHNS; CDR2 reads SASEGT. Trimming left V 5 bases short and J 0 bases short, with 14 bases between. The CDR3 nucleotides are TGTGCCAGCAGTCTCAGCAGGGTGAGCTCCTACGAGCAGTACTTC. It codes for CASSLSRVSSYEQYF.

The chain couples TRBV5-1 to TRBJ2-7; D unresolved. CDR3 length equals 13 residues. The V gene's germline CDR1 is SGHRS and CDR2 YFSETQ. With 0 bases removed from V and 1 base from J, the gap between germline ends came to 5 bases. Here the CDR3 reads CASSLANSYEQYF. DNA for the CDR3: TGCGCCAGCAGCTTGGCCAATTCCTACGAGCAGTACTTC.

This clone is labeled medium-sized. This rearrangement joins TRBV5-1 to TRBJ2-3; a possible D gene is TRBD1 (5 bases). The germline CDR1 and CDR2 sequences are SGHRS and YFSETQ. Trimming removed 8 bases from V and 4 bases from J, with 14 bases in between. This CDR3 contains 13 residues. The CDR3: CASNRLGADTQYF. In nucleotides, the CDR3 is TGCGCCAGTAACCGATTAGGGGCAGATACGCAGTATTTT.

This clone has just one count. The J gene is TRBJ1-4, the V gene TRBV11-2; TRBD1 matches at 7 bases. The germline CDR1 and CDR2 sequences are SGHAT and FQNNGV. Germline trimming cut 2 bases from V and 8 bases from J; bases unmatched to any gene: 8. CDR3 length: 15 amino acids. CDR3 in amino acids: CASSLFEGGMEKLFF. CDR3 nucleotides: TGTGCCAGCAGCTTATTCGAAGGGGGCATGGAAAAACTGTTTTTT.

This chain links TRBV2 with TRBJ1-2, with D perhaps TRBD1 (6 bases). CDR1 and CDR2 from the germline V gene are SNHLY and FYNNEI. Trimming cost V 2 bases and J 4 bases, with 8 bases left between them. The CDR3 consists of 13 residues. As DNA, the CDR3 is TGTGCCAGCAGTGAAAGACAGGTCTATGGCTACACCTTC. Protein: CASSERQVYGYTF.

The chain has TRBV29-1 and TRBJ2-7, with 9 nucleotides matching TRBD1. V dropped 7 bases and J dropped 4; count of bases not matched to a gene: 8. Germline loops: CDR1 SQVTM, CDR2 ANQGSEA. The CDR3 is 13 residues long. The CDR3 region has the DNA TGCAGCGCCGTGCCGGGACAGGGTTACGAGCAGTACTTC. Translating gives CSAVPGQGYEQYF.

This clone was counted between two and nine times. V usage is TRBV5-8 and J usage is TRBJ1-2; no definite D call. This CDR3 spans 14 amino acids. The germline V gene has CDR1 SGHTS and CDR2 YDEGEE. Trimming took off 1 base at V and 3 bases at J, with 10 bases between the two ends. The DNA for the CDR3 is TGTGCCAGCAGCTTGTCTTTCGGGGACTATGGCTACACCTTC. This encodes CASSLSFGDYGYTF.

The chain uses TRBV28 and TRBJ2-7; 7 bases map to TRBD1. The CDR3 consists of 15 residues. Germline V CDR1 and CDR2: MDHEN, SYDVKM. The junction had 10 bases not matched to a gene; V was cut back by 6 bases and J by 2 bases. CDR3 region: CASSWVRDSPYEQYF. The DNA of the CDR3 is TGTGCCAGCAGCTGGGTCCGGGACAGCCCCTACGAGCAGTACTTC.

The chain joins TRBV15 to TRBJ2-1; no definite D call. The CDR3 contains 14 residues. Trimming took off 0 bases at V and 7 bases at J, with 10 bases between the two ends. Germline CDR1 LNHNV, CDR2 YYDKDF (reference sequence). The CDR3 DNA follows: TGTGCCACCAGCAGAGATAGGGCTTCTAATGAGCAGTTCTTC. Translating it yields CATSRDRASNEQFF. The full variable domain, in which reference TRBV15 and TRBJ2-1 provide the parts outside the CDR3, is DAMVIQNPRYQVTQFGKPVTLSCSQTLNHNVMYWYQQKSSQAPKLLFHYYDKDFNNEADTPDNFQSRRPNTSFCFLDIRSPGLGDTAMYLCATSRDRASNEQFFGPGTRLTVL.

The rearrangement uses TRBV4-1 and TRBJ2-1, with no clear D. Germline V gene data show CDR1 as MGHRA and CDR2 as YSYEKL. This CDR3 spans 14 amino acids. The ends were cut back, 1 base at V and 3 bases at J, with 7 bases in the middle. CDR3 in DNA: TGCGCCAGCAGCCAAGTTGGCGGCTACAATGAGCAGTTCTTC. It specifies CASSQVGGYNEQFF.

The chain employs TRBV4-1 and TRBJ1-1, with TRBD1 matching 8 bases. V shed 1 base, J shed 4 bases, and the junction held 20 bases outside the gene matches. In germline, CDR1 is MGHRA, CDR2 YSYEKL. This CDR3 has 20 amino acids. CDR3 loop: CASSQGQGLTSPEHGTEAFF. CDR3 bases: TGCGCCAGCAGCCAAGGACAGGGGCTAACCTCACCCGAACACGGCACTGAAGCTTTCTTT.

This rearrangement joins TRBV28 to TRBJ1-2; D not resolved. Germline V CDR1 and CDR2: MDHEN, SYDVKM. The CDR3 contains 12 residues. Trimming removed 7 bases at V and 8 bases at J, with 14 bases between. Here the CDR3 reads CASTPTSRGYTF. The DNA for the CDR3 is TGTGCCAGCACTCCGACCTCGCGGGGCTACACCTTC.